The 23 T cell receptor beta chains given below trace back to one sample, sequenced in a study of PD-1 blockade in classical Hodgkin lymphoma. The protocol was immunoSEQ multiplex PCR, while the TCRdb copy is restricted to in-frame clones and leaves out a portion. Of about 46,000 clones listed, roughly 73% were seen once; the top ten hold about 11%. Every patient was affected by relapse after autologous stem cell transplantation, while exposure to brentuximab vedotin was not uniform. The material was peripheral blood mononuclear cells (PBMCs), obtained at baseline. The receptors originated from a human donor with classical Hodgkin lymphoma.

The sample holds a few counts of this clone. The V and J genes are TRBV9 and TRBJ2-5, with 9 bases matching TRBD1. The germline CDR1 and CDR2 sequences are SGDLS and YYNGEE. This CDR3 contains 15 residues. With V trimmed by 0 bases and J by 2 bases, 2 bases remained unmatched. The DNA of the CDR3 is TGTGCCAGCAGCGTAGCCGGGACAGGGCAAGAGACCCAGTACTTC. Translating it yields CASSVAGTGQETQYF.

This chain connects TRBV5-1 to TRBJ2-5; D tentatively fits TRBD1 or TRBD2 (5 bases each). In germline, CDR1 is SGHRS, CDR2 YFSETQ. The germline V and J ends were trimmed by 4 bases and 2 bases, with 12 bases remaining between them. The CDR3 extends over 14 amino acids. Here the CDR3 reads CASSPGTLQETQYF. The CDR3 DNA reads TGCGCCAGCAGCCCCGGGACCTTACAAGAGACCCAGTACTTC.

The chain uses TRBV5-1 and TRBJ2-1, with 7 positions matching TRBD1. CDR1 SGHRS and CDR2 YFSETQ come from the germline V gene. The CDR3 length is 15 residues. The trim removed 0 bases at V and 3 bases at J, leaving 3 bases unmatched. In nucleotides, the CDR3 is TGCGCCAGCAGCTTGGGGGACAGATTCTACAATGAGCAGTTCTTC. This sequence encodes CASSLGDRFYNEQFF.

This rearrangement joins TRBV2 to TRBJ2-1, with D possibly matching TRBD2 (7 bases). This CDR3 has 15 amino acids. V lost 3 bases, J lost 4 bases, and 13 bases lay in between. The germline CDR1 and CDR2 sequences are SNHLY and FYNNEI. CDR3 region: CASSEGAGVYNEQFF. The CDR3 DNA sequence: TGTGCCAGCAGTGAGGGGGCGGGAGTGTACAATGAGCAGTTCTTC.

The chain uses TRBV4-2 and TRBJ2-4; 7 bases are a match to TRBD2. The CDR3 length is 16 residues. With V trimmed by 1 base and J by 4 bases, 7 bases remained unmatched. Germline V gives CDR1 LGHNA, CDR2 YNFKEQ. This CDR3 reads CASSQGNAGDKNIQYF. The CDR3 DNA reads TGTGCCAGCAGCCAAGGAAATGCGGGGGATAAAAACATTCAGTACTTC.

The V call is TRBV27, the J call TRBJ2-7; 7 positions agree with TRBD2. Looked up from germline, CDR1 is MNHEY and CDR2 is SMNVEV (reference sequence). V dropped 7 bases and J dropped 2; count of bases not matched to a gene: 20. The CDR3 has 18 amino acids. In DNA, the CDR3 is TGTGCCAGCACCCTACAAGCCCCTTGGGGCGGGAGTACCTACGAGCAGTACTTC. Protein sequence: CASTLQAPWGGSTYEQYF.

This clone was recorded a few times. The J gene is TRBJ2-2, the V gene TRBV11-3; TRBD1 agrees at 8 bases. Per the germline V gene, CDR1 is SGHNT and CDR2 is YENEEA. Trimming took 9 bases from V and 5 from J; bases not matched to a gene: 11. The CDR3 loop spans 15 amino acids. CDR3 sequence: CASLTTGDGTGELFF. DNA of the CDR3: TGTGCCAGTCTAACGACAGGGGACGGAACCGGGGAGCTGTTTTTT.

The chain is built from TRBV5-1 and TRBJ1-5; 7 nucleotides agree with TRBD1. V shed 3 bases and J 4 bases; nucleotides not matched to a gene: 4. The CDR3 covers 14 residues. Germline V gives CDR1 SGHRS, CDR2 YFSETQ. The CDR3 protein is CASSSGQQNQPQHF. CDR3 nucleotide sequence: TGCGCCAGCAGCTCGGGACAGCAAAATCAGCCCCAGCATTTT.

This chain connects TRBV6-5 to TRBJ1-5; D remains unclear. Deletions cut 10 bases from V and 3 bases from J, with 16 bases between. Per the germline V gene, CDR1 is MNHEY and CDR2 is SVGAGI. The CDR3 runs to 14 residues. The chain's CDR3 is CATREDTYNQPQHF. In DNA form, the CDR3 reads TGTGCCACCAGAGAAGACACCTACAATCAGCCCCAGCATTTT.

The CDR3 DNA follows: TGTGCCAGCCAGAGCAGAACGAACACCGGGGAGCTGTTTTTT. Translated: CASQSRTNTGELFF. This chain uses TRBV9 with TRBJ2-2; D remains unclear. V was trimmed by 7 bases and J by 0 bases, leaving 10 bases between them. The CDR3 is 14 amino acids. Germline V CDR1 and CDR2: SGDLS, YYNGEE.

The CDR3 DNA is TGTGCCAGCAGTTTGATGGACAGGGTTAACGAGCAGTACTTC. Translation gives CASSLMDRVNEQYF. J is TRBJ2-7 and V is TRBV27; TRBD1 matches at 8 bases. The ends lost 3 bases at V and 5 bases at J; junction bases unmatched: 6. CDR3 length: 14 amino acids. Germline CDR1 is MNHEY and CDR2 is SMNVEV (reference sequence).

The rearrangement joins TRBV9 to TRBJ2-5; 10 bases fit TRBD2. Germline V gene sequence: CDR1 SGDLS, CDR2 YYNGEE. V lost 2 bases and J lost 2; bases outside the gene matches: 15. The CDR3 totals 19 residues. The chain's CDR3 is CASSVGPSGSGGPQETQYF. DNA for the CDR3: TGTGCCAGCAGCGTTGGCCCTAGCGGGAGCGGGGGTCCTCAAGAGACCCAGTACTTC.

This chain joins TRBV2 and TRBJ2-2, with D perhaps given as TRBD1 or TRBD2 (6 bases each). The V end was cut by 7 bases, the J end by 6 bases, with 18 bases between. The CDR3 has 15 residues. Germline loops: CDR1 SNHLY, CDR2 FYNNEI. The CDR3 DNA follows: TGTGCCAGCAACGAGCCCGGGGGCATTCCCGGGGAGCTGTTTTTT. Translating it yields CASNEPGGIPGELFF.

The CDR3, as DNA: TGCAGCGTTGGCCAAGATGAGCAGTTCTTC. Its translation is CSVGQDEQFF. The chain recombines TRBV29-1 with TRBJ2-1, with D hard to call. V was pared by 4 bases and J by 8 bases, with 6 bases between. Germline lookup yields CDR1 SQVTM and CDR2 ANQGSEA. CDR3 size: 10 residues.

The gene calls are TRBV6-5 and TRBJ2-7; unclear D gene. The V gene's germline CDR1 is MNHEY and CDR2 SVGAGI. Trimming cost V 4 bases and J 1 base, with 11 bases left between them. The CDR3 consists of 14 residues. The CDR3, as DNA: TGTGCCAGCAGTTCGTTGGGGAAATCCTACGAGCAGTACTTC. Its protein is CASSSLGKSYEQYF.

This chain joins TRBV6-5 and TRBJ2-7; D possibly corresponds to TRBD2 (5 bases). The germline V and J ends were trimmed by 2 bases and 5 bases, with 13 bases remaining between them. The CDR3 spans 14 residues. Looked up from germline, CDR1 is MNHEY and CDR2 is SVGAGI. The DNA of the CDR3 is TGTGCCAGCAGTTACGCTTCTACCGGGAACGAGCAGTACTTC. It is translated as CASSYASTGNEQYF.

The gene calls are TRBV5-5 and TRBJ2-7, with D maybe TRBD2 (7 bases). This CDR3 has 15 residues. The V gene's germline CDR1 is SGHKS and CDR2 YYEKEE (reference sequence). The germline V and J ends were trimmed by 4 bases and 6 bases, with 20 bases remaining between them. This chain's CDR3 is CASSLGGGRDGEQYF. As DNA, the CDR3 is TGTGCCAGCAGCCTAGGAGGGGGGAGGGATGGCGAGCAGTACTTC.

V and J are TRBV19 and TRBJ1-4; D unresolved. Germline V CDR1 and CDR2: LNHDA, SQIVND (reference sequence). Trimming left V 3 bases short and J 4 bases short, with 12 bases between. CDR3 size: 15 residues. The DNA for the CDR3 is TGTGCCAGTAGTATTGTGGGTCTAGGTAATGAAAAACTGTTTTTT. This sequence encodes CASSIVGLGNEKLFF.

The chain carries TRBV21-1 and TRBJ2-7; TRBD2 is taken as the D call from the table, unchecked against the DNA. TRBV21-1 is flagged as a pseudogene. This CDR3 region has 13 residues. For the CDR3, the DNA is TGTGCCAGCAGCCCTCGACTCCCTAGAGAGCAGTACTTC. Residues: CASSPRLPREQYF.

A single count supports this clone. The chain links TRBV5-1 to TRBJ1-1; 7 bases align to TRBD1. Germline trimming cut 0 bases from V and 6 bases from J; bases unmatched to any gene: 5. Germline lookup yields CDR1 SGHRS and CDR2 YFSETQ. There are 14 residues in the CDR3. For the CDR3, the DNA is TGCGCCAGCAGCTTGGAGATAACAGGGGCTGAAGCTTTCTTT. Amino acid sequence: CASSLEITGAEAFF.

V gene TRBV6-1 combines with J gene TRBJ1-5; 7 bases align to TRBD1. Germline values: CDR1 MNHNS, CDR2 SASEGT. J lost 0 bases, V lost 5 bases, and 4 bases had no gene match. The CDR3 consists of 15 residues. The CDR3 here is CASSRGQYSNQPQHF. The CDR3 nucleotides read TGTGCCAGCAGTCGGGGACAGTATAGCAATCAGCCCCAGCATTTT.

The chain carries TRBV6-4 and TRBJ2-4; 9 bases map to TRBD1. After removal of 4 bases from V and 2 bases from J, the junction contained 3 bases not matched to a gene. Per the germline V gene, CDR1 is MRHNA and CDR2 is SNTAGT. This CDR3 has 15 amino acids. The chain's CDR3 is CASSAGTGSKNIQYF. CDR3 bases: TGTGCCAGCAGTGCTGGGACAGGGTCCAAAAACATTCAGTACTTC.

The chain couples TRBV7-6 to TRBJ2-6; no reliable D call. Germline CDR1 reads SGHVS; CDR2 reads FNYEAQ. V was shortened by 0 bases and J by 3 bases, with 9 bases between the two germline ends. The CDR3 is 16 amino acids. The CDR3 nucleotides are TGTGCCAGCAGCTTAGCGTCCCGGGTTGGGGCCAACGTCCTGACTTTC. Translated: CASSLASRVGANVLTF.